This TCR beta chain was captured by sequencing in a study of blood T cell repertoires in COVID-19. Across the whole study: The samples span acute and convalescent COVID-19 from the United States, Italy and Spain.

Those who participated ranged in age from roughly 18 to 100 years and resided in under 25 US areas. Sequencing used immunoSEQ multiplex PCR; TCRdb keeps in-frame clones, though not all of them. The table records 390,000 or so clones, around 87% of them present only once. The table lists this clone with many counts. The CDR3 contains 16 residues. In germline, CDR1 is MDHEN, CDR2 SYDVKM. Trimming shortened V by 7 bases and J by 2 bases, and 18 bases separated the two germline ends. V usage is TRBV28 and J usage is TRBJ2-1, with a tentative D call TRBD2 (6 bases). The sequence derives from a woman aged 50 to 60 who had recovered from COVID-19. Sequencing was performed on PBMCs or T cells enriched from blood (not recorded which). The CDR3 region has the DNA TGTGCCAGCAATTCGAGGCGGGGCCCAGCCTACAATGAGCAGTTCTTC. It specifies CASNSRRGPAYNEQFF.